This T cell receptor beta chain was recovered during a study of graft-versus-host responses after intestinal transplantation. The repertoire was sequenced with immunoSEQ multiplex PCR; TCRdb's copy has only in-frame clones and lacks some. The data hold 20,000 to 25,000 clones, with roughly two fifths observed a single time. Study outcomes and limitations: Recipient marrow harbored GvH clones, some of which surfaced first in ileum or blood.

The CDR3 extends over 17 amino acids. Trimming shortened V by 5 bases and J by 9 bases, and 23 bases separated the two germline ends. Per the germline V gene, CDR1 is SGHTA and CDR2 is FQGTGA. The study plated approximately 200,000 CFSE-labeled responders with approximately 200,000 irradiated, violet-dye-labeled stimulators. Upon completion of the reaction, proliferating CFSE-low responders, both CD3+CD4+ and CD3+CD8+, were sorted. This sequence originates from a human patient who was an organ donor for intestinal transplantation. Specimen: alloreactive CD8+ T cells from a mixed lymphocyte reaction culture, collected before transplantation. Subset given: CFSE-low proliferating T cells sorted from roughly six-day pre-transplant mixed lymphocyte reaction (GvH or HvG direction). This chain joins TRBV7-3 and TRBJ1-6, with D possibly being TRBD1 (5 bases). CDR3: CASSRNPQPVGVSPLHF. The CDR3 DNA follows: TGTGCCAGCAGCCGTAACCCACAACCAGTGGGGGTTTCACCCCTCCACTTT.